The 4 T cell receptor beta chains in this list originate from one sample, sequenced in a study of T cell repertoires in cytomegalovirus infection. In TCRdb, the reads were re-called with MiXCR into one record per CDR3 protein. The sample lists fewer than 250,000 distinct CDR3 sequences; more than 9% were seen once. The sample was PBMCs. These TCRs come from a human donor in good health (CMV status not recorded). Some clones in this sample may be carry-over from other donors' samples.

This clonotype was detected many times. In nucleotides, the CDR3 is TGTGCCAGCAGTTTAGGGGGTGGCTACTACGAGCAGTACTTC. Translated, it gives CASSLGGGYYEQYF. The J gene is TRBJ2-7, the V gene TRBV12-3 or TRBV12-4, with no clear D. This CDR3 region has 14 residues. Trimming removed 1 base at V and 3 bases at J, with 10 bases between.

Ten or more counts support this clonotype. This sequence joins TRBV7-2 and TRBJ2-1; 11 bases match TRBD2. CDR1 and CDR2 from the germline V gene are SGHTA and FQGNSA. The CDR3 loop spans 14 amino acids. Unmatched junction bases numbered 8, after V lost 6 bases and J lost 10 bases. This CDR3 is CASRGGLAAREQFF. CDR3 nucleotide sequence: TGTGCCAGCAGGGGGGGACTAGCGGCCCGCGAGCAGTTCTTC.

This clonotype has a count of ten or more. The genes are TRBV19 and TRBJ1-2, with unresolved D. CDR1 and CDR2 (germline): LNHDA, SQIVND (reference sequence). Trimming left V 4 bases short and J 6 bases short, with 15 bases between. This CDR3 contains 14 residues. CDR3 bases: TGTGCCAGTAGTACACCGGGAGCCACTCATGGCTACACCTTC. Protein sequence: CASSTPGATHGYTF.

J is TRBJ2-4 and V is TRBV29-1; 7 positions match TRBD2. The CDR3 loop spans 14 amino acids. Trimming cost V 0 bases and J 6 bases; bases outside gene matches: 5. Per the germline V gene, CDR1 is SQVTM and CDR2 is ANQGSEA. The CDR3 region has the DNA TGCAGCGTTGAAGATGATTTAGCGGGAAACATTCAGTACTTC. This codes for CSVEDDLAGNIQYF.